Given below is one T cell receptor (beta chain) in context. Profiled with immunoSEQ multiplex PCR; TCRdb holds only in-frame clones, not every one. The sample includes 45,000 to 60,000 clones, approximately 82% of them seen just once. The data were obtained in a study of blood T cell repertoires in COVID-19. CDR1 and CDR2 (germline): GTSNPN, SVGIG (reference sequence). The CDR3 is 15 amino acids. With 2 bases clipped from V and 8 bases from J, the junction kept 7 bases outside the gene matches. The receptor was isolated from a woman aged 45-65 years with acute COVID-19. Sequencing used PBMCs or T cells enriched from blood (not recorded which). This chain connects TRBV30 to TRBJ1-4, with 11 bases aligning to TRBD1. The CDR3 region is CAWSSGQGVEEKLFF. CDR3 nucleotides: TGTGCCTGGAGTTCGGGACAGGGGGTTGAGGAAAAACTGTTTTTT.